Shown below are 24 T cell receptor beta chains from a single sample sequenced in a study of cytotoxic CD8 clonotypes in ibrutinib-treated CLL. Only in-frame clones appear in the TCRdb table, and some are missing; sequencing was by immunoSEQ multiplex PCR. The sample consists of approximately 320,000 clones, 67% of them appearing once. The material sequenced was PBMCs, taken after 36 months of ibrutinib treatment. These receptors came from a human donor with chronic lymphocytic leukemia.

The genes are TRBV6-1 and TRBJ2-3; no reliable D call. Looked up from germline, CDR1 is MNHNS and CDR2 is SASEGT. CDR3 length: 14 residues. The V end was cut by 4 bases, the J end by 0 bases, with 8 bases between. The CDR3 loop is CASSGLWSTDTQYF. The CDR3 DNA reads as TGTGCCAGCAGTGGTCTTTGGAGCACAGATACGCAGTATTTT.

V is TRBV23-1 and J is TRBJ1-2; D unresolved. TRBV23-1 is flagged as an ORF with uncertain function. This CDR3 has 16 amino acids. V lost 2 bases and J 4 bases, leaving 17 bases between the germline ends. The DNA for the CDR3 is TGCGCCAGCAGTCAAGGGTTCCGGGAGTACGGCTATGGCTACACCTTC. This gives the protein CASSQGFREYGYGYTF.

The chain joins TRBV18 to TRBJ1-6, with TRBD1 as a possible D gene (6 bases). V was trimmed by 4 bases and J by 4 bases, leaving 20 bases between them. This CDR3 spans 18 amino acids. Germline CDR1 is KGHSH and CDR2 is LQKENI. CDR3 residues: CASSLYNQGFGYNSPLHF. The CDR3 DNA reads TGTGCCAGCTCACTCTATAACCAGGGGTTTGGGTATAATTCACCCCTCCACTTT. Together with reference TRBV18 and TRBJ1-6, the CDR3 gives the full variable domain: NAGVMQNPRHLVRRRGQEARLRCSPMKGHSHVYWYRQLPEEGLKFMVYLQKENIIDESGMPKERFSAEFPKEGPSILRIQQVVRGDSAAYFCASSLYNQGFGYNSPLHFGNGTRLTVT.

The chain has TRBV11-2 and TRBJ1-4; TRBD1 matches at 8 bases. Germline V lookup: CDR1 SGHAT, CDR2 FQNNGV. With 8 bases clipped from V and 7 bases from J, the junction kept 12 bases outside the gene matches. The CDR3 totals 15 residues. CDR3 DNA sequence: TGTGCCAGCTCGCCGACAGGGGAAGGGGGTGAAAAACTGTTTTTT. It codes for CASSPTGEGGEKLFF.

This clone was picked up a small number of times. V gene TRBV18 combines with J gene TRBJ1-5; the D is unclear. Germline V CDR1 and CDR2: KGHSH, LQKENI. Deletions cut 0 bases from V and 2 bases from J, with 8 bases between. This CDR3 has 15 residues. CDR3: CASSPPAGRNQPQHF. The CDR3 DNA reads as TGTGCCAGCTCACCACCGGCCGGCCGCAATCAGCCCCAGCATTTT.

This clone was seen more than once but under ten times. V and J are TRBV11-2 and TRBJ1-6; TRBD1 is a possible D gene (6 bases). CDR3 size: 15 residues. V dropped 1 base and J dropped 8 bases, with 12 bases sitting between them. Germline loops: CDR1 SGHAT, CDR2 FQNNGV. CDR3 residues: CASSLVAGVDSPLHF. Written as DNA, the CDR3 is TGTGCCAGCAGCTTAGTCGCAGGGGTGGATTCACCCCTCCACTTT.

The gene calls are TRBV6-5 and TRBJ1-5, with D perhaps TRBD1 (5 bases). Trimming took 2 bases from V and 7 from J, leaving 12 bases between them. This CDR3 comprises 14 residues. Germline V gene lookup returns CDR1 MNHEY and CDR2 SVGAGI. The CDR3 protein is CASSYGGSGQPQHF. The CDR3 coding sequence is TGTGCCAGCAGTTACGGGGGTAGTGGGCAGCCCCAGCATTTT.

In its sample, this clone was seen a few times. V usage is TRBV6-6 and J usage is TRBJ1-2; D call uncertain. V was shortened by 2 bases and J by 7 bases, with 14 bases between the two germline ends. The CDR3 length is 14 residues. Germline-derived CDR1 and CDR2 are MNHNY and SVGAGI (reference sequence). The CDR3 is CASSYPTVFFGYTF. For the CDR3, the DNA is TGTGCCAGCAGTTACCCAACAGTATTCTTTGGCTACACCTTC.

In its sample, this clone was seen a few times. The CDR3 region has the DNA TGTGCCATCAGTGACGAGGGGGCGTTTACACCCCTCCACTTT. Protein: CAISDEGAFTPLHF. V is TRBV10-3 and J is TRBJ1-6; 7 positions match TRBD1. V lost 3 bases, J lost 11 bases, and 7 bases stayed unmatched. CDR1 is ENHRY, CDR2 SYGVKD, per germline. The CDR3 length is 14 residues.

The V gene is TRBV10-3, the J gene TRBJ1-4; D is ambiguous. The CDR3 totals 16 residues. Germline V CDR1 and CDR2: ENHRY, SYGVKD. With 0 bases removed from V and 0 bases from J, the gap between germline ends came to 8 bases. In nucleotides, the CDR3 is TGTGCCATCAGTGAGTCGTTCAGAGCAACTAATGAAAAACTGTTTTTT. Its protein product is CAISESFRATNEKLFF.

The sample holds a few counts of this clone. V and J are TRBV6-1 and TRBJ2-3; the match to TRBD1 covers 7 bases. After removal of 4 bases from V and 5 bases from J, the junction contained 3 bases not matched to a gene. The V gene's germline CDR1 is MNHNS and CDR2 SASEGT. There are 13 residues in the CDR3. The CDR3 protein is CASSGQGRDTQYF. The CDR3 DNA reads TGTGCCAGCAGTGGACAGGGCAGAGATACGCAGTATTTT.

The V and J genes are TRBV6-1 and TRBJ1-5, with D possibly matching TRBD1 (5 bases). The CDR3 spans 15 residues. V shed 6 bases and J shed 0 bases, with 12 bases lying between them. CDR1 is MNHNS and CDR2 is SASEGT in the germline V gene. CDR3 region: CASRQAPYSNQPQHF. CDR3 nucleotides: TGTGCCAGCAGACAGGCACCTTATAGCAATCAGCCCCAGCATTTT.

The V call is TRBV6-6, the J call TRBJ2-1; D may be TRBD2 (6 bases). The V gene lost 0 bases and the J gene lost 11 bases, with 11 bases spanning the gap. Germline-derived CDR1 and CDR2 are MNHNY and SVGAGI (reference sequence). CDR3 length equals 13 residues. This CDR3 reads CASSYSIAVQQFF. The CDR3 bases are TGTGCCAGCAGTTACTCGATAGCGGTACAGCAGTTCTTC.

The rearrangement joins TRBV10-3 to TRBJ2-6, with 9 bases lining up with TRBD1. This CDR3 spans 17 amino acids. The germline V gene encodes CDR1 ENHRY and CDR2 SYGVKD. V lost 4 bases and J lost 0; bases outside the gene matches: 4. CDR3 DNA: TGTGCCATCAGTGTGGGGACAGGGTTCTCTGGGGCCAACGTCCTGACTTTC. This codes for CAISVGTGFSGANVLTF.

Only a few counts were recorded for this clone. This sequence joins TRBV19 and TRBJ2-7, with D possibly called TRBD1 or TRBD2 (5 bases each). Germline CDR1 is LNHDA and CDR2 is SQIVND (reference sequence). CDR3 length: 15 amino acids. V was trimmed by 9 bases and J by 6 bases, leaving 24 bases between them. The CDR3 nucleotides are TGTGCCAGCCGCTCAGACCAGAGGGGAGTAGGCGAGCAGTACTTC. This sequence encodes CASRSDQRGVGEQYF.

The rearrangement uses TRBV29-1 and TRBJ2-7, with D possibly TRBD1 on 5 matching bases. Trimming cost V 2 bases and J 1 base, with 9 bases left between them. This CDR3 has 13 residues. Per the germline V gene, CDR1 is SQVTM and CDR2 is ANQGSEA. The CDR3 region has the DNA TGCAGCGTTGAATCCCAGGGATCCTACGAGCAGTACTTC. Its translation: CSVESQGSYEQYF.

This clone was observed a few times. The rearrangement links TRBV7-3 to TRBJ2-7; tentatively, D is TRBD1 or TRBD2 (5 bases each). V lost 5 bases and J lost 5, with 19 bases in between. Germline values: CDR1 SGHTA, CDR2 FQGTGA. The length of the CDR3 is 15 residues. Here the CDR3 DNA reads TGTGCCAGCAGCGTAGCCGGGGCATCTGGGAACGAGCAGTACTTC. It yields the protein CASSVAGASGNEQYF.

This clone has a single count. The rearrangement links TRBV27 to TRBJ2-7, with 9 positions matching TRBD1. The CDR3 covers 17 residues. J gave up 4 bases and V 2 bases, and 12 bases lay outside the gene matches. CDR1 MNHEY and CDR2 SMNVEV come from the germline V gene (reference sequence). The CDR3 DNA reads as TGTGCCAGCAGTTTACGCGGACCCGGGACAGGGTCTTACGAGCAGTACTTC. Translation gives CASSLRGPGTGSYEQYF.

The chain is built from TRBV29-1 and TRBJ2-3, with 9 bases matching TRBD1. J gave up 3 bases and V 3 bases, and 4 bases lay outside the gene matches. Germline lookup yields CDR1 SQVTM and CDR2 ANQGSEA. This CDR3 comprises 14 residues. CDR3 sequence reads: CSVERDRVTDTQYF. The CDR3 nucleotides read TGCAGCGTTGAGCGGGACAGGGTGACAGATACGCAGTATTTT.

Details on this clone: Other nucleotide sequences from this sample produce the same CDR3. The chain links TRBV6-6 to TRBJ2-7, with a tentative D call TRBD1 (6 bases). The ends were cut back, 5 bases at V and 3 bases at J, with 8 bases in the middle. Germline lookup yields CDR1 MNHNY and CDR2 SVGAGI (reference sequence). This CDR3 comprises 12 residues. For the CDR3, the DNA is TGTGCCAGCAGTCTGGACAGCTACGAGCAGTACTTC. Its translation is CASSLDSYEQYF.

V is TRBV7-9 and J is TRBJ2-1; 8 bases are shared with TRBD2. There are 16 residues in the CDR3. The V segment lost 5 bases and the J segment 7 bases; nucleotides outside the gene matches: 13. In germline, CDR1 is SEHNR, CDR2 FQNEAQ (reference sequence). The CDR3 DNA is TGTGCCAGCAGCCTCCAAGCGGGAGTAGGTATGAATGAGCAGTTCTTC. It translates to CASSLQAGVGMNEQFF. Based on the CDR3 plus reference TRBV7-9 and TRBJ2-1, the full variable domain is DTGVSQNPRHKITKRGQNVTFRCDPISEHNRLYWYRQTLGQGPEFLTYFQNEAQLEKSRLLSDRFSAERPKGSFSTLEIQRTEQGDSAMYLCASSLQAGVGMNEQFFGPGTRLTVL.

The CDR3 DNA reads TGCGCCAGCAGCCACCTAGGACTAGCGGGGTCCTCCTACAATGAGCAGTTCTTC. Amino acids: CASSHLGLAGSSYNEQFF. V is TRBV5-1 and J is TRBJ2-1; the match to TRBD2 covers 12 bases. Germline V gives CDR1 SGHRS, CDR2 YFSETQ. CDR3 length: 18 residues. V lost 4 bases and J lost 0; bases outside the gene matches: 8. Variable domain in full (rest from reference TRBV5-1 and TRBJ2-1): KAGVTQTPRYLIKTRGQQVTLSCSPISGHRSVSWYQQTPGQGLQFLFEYFSETQRNKGNFPGRFSGRQFSNSRSEMNVSTLELGDSALYLCASSHLGLAGSSYNEQFFGPGTRLTVL.

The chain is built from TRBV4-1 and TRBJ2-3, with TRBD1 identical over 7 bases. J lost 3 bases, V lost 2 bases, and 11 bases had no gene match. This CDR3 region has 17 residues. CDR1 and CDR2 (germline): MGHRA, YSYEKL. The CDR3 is CASSQRPTGSGTDTQYF. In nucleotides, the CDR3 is TGCGCCAGCAGCCAACGACCGACAGGGAGTGGAACAGATACGCAGTATTTT.

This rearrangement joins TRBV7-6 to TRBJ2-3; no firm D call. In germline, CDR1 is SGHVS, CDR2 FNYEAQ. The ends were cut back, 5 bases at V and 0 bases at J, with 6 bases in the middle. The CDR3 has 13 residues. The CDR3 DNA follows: TGTGCCAGCAGCACGTATAGCACAGATACGCAGTATTTT. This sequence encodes CASSTYSTDTQYF.